This T cell receptor (beta chain) was sequenced in a study of cytomegalovirus exposure and HLA in healthy donors. Details on this clone: Its antigen remains unknown.

Germline CDR1 is SGHNT and CDR2 is YYREEE (reference sequence). V trimming: 4 bases; J trimming: 0 bases; junction bases outside the gene matches: 10. The CDR3 is 18 amino acids. Overall study findings and caveats: Apart from CMV serostatus, no immune exposure information was available.

Both 60 Vbeta primers and 13 Jbeta primers went into the PCR. The data were produced by immunoSEQ multiplex PCR, yet TCRdb's version contains in-frame clones alone and is incomplete. Of 55,000 to 70,000 clones listed, approximately 60% are singletons. The chain employs TRBV5-4 and TRBJ2-1, with TRBD2 identical over 10 bases. Sample: PBMCs. This clonotype was obtained from a woman aged 45-60 years in good health and CMV-seronegative. CDR3 coding DNA: TGTGCCAGCAGCCGGGCGGGACTAGCGACCAACTCCTACAATGAGCAGTTCTTC. It yields the protein CASSRAGLATNSYNEQFF.